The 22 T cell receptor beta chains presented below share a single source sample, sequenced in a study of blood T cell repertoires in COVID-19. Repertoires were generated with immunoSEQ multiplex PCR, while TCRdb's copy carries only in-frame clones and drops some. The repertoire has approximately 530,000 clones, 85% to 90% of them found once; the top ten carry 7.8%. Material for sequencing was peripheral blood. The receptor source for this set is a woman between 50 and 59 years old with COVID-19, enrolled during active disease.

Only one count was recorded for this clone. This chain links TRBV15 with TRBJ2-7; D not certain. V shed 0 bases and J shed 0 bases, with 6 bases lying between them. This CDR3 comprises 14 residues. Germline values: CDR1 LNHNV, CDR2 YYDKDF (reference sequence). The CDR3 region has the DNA TGTGCCACCAGCAGAGATTGGAGCTCCTACGAGCAGTACTTC. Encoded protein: CATSRDWSSYEQYF.

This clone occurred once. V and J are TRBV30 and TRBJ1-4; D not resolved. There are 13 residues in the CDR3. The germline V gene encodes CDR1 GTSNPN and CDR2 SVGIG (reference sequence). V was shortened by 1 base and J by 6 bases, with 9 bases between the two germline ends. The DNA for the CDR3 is TGTGCCTGGAGTGAGGAGTCTTATGAAAAACTGTTTTTT. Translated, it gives CAWSEESYEKLFF.

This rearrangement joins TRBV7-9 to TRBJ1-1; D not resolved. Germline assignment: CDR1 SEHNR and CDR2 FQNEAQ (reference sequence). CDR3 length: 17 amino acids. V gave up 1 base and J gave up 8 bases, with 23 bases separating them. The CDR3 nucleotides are TGTGCCAGCAGCTTAGGCCTTCCCAGACCCACGGAGGGAGAAGCTTTCTTT. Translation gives CASSLGLPRPTEGEAFF.

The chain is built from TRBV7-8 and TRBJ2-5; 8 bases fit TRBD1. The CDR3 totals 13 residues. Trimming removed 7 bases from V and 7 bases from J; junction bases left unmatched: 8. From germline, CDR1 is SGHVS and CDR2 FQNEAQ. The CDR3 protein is CASILDRATTQYF. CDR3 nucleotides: TGTGCCAGCATCCTGGACAGGGCGACGACCCAGTACTTC.

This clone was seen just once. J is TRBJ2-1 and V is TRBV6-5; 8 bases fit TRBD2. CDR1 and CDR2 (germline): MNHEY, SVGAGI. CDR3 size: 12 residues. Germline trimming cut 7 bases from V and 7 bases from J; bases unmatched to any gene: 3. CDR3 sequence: CASTREGNEQFF. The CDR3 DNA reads TGTGCCAGCACCCGGGAGGGGAATGAGCAGTTCTTC.

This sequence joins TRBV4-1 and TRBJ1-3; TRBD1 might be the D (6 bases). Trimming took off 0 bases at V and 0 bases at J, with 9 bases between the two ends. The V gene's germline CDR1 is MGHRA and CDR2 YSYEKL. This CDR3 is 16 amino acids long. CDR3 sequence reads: CASSQDRQVSGNTIYF. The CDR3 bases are TGCGCCAGCAGCCAAGATCGACAGGTCTCTGGAAACACCATATATTTT.

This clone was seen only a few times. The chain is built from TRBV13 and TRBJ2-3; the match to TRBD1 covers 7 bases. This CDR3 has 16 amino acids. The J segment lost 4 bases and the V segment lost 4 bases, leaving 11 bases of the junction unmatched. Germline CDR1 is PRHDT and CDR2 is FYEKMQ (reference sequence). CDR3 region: CASSSKHRDSPDTQYF. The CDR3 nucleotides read TGTGCCAGCAGCTCCAAGCATCGGGACAGCCCAGATACGCAGTATTTT.

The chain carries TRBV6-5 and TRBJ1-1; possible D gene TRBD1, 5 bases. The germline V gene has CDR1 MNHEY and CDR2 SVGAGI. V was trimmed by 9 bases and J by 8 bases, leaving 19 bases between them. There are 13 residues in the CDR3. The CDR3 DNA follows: TGTGCCAGTCACCCGGGGGGGAGAAGGGAAGCTTTCTTT. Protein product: CASHPGGRREAFF.

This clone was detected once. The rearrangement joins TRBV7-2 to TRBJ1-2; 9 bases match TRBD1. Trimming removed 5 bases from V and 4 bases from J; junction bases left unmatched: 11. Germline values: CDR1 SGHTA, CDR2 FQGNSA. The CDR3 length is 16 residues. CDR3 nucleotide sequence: TGTGCCAGCAGCCTTTCGTCCGGGACAGGGACCTATGGCTACACCTTC. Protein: CASSLSSGTGTYGYTF.

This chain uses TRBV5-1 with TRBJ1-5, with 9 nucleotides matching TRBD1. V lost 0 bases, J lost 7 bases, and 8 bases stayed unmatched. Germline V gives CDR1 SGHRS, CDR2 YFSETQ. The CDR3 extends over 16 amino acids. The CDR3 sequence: CASSLGDRAGDQPQHF. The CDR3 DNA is TGCGCCAGCAGCTTGGGGGACAGGGCGGGGGACCAGCCCCAGCATTTT.

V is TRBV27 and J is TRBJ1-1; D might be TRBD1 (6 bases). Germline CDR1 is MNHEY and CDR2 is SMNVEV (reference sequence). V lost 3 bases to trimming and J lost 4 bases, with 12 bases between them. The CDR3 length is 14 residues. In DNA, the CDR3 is TGTGCCAGCAGTTTTGGGGGCTTTAGCACTGAAGCTTTCTTT. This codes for CASSFGGFSTEAFF.

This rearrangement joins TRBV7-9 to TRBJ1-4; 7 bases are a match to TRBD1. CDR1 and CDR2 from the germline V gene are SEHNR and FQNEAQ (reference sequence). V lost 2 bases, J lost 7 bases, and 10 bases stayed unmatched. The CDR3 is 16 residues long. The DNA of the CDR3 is TGTGCCAGCAGCTTATTGATTACAGGGGCGGTTGAAAAACTGTTTTTT. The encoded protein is CASSLLITGAVEKLFF. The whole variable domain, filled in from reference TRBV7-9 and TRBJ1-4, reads DTGVSQNPRHKITKRGQNVTFRCDPISEHNRLYWYRQTLGQGPEFLTYFQNEAQLEKSRLLSDRFSAERPKGSFSTLEIQRTEQGDSAMYLCASSLLITGAVEKLFFGSGTQLSVL.

The CDR3 DNA sequence: TGTGCCAGTAGTATAATCACGGGTTACACTGAAGCTTTCTTT. Amino acids: CASSIITGYTEAFF. J is TRBJ1-1 and V is TRBV19, with no clear D. From germline, CDR1 is LNHDA and CDR2 SQIVND (reference sequence). V lost 2 bases and J 3 bases, leaving 10 bases between the germline ends. This CDR3 has 14 residues.

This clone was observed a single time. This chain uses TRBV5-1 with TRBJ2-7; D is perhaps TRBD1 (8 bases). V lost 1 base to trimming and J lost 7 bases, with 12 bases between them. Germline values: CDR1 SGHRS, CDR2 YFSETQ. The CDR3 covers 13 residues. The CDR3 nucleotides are TGCGCCAGCAGCTTGACAGGGGGAGGGGAGCAGTACTTC. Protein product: CASSLTGGGEQYF.

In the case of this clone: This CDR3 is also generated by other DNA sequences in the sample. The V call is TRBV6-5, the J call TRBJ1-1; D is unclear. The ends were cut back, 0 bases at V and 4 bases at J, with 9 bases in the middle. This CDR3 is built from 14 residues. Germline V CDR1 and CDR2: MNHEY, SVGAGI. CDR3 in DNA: TGTGCCAGCAGTTACTCATCAGGTGGCACTGAAGCTTTCTTT. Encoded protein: CASSYSSGGTEAFF.

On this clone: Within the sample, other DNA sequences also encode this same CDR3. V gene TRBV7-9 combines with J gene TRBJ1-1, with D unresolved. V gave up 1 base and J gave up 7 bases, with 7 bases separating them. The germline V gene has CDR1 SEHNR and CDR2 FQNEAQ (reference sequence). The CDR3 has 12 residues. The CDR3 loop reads CASSLGGDEAFF. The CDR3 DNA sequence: TGTGCCAGCAGCTTAGGGGGAGATGAAGCTTTCTTT.

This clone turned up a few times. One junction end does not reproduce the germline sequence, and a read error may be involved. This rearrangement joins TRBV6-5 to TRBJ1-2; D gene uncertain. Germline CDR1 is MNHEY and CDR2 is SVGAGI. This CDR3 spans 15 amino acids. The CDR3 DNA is TGTGCCAGCAGTGACTCGGGCCTTAACTACTATGGCTACACCTTC. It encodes CASSDSGLNYYGYTF.

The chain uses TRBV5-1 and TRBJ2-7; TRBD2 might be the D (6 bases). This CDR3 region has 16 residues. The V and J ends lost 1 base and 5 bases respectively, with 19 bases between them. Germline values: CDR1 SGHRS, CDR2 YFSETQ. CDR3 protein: CASSLLGGQGEDEQYF. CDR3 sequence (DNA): TGCGCCAGCAGCTTGTTGGGGGGTCAGGGTGAGGACGAGCAGTACTTC.

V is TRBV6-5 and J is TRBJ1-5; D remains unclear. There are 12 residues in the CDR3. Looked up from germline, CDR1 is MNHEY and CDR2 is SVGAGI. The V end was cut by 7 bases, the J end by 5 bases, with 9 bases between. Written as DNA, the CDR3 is TGTGCCAGCACCTCAACTTATCAGCCCCAGCATTTT. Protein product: CASTSTYQPQHF.

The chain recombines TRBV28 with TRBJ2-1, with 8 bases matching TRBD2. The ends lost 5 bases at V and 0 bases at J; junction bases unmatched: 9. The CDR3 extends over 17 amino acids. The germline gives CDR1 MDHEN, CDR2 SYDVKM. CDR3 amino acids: CASSPGVRGGSYNEQFF. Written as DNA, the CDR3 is TGTGCCAGCAGTCCGGGGGTACGGGGGGGCTCCTACAATGAGCAGTTCTTC.

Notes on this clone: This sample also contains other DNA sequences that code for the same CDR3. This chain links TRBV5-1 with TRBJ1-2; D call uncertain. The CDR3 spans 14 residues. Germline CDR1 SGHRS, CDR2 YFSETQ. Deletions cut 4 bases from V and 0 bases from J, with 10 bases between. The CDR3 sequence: CASSPGTANYGYTF. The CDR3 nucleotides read TGCGCCAGCAGCCCGGGAACAGCTAACTATGGCTACACCTTC.

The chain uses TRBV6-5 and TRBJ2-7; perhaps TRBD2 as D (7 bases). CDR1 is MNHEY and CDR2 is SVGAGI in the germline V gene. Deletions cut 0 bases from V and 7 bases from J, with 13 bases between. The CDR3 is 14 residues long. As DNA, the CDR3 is TGTGCCAGCAGTTACTCCCTGGGAGGGGGGGAGCAGTACTTC. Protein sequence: CASSYSLGGGEQYF.